Shown below are 3 T cell receptor beta chains from a single sample sequenced in a study of control samples from healthy donors and cancer patients. Measured with immunoSEQ multiplex PCR; TCRdb has only the in-frame clones, and not every one. The sample consists of approximately 100,000 clones, about nine tenths of them appearing once. Material for sequencing was blood. These receptor sequences come from a woman younger than 30 in good health.

This sequence joins TRBV11-1 and TRBJ2-7; the D gene is possibly TRBD1 (6 bases). Trimming pared 5 bases from V and 2 bases from J, leaving 13 bases between. CDR1 and CDR2 from the germline V gene are SGHAT and FQDESV (reference sequence). The CDR3 length is 14 residues. In DNA, the CDR3 is TGTGCCAGCAGCCGCAGGGGTGAGGCCTACGAGCAGTACTTC. As protein: CASSRRGEAYEQYF.

With respect to this clone: Additional DNA sequences in this sample encode the identical CDR3. V is TRBV3-1 (or the pseudogene TRBV3-2) and J is TRBJ2-7; possibly TRBD2 for D (5 bases). V was pared by 1 base and J by 2 bases, with 6 bases between. This CDR3 has 13 residues. The germline CDR1 and CDR2 sequences are LGHDT and YNNKEL (reference sequence). CDR3 sequence: CASSQGGTYEQYF. The CDR3 DNA reads TGTGCCAGCAGCCAAGGAGGGACCTACGAGCAGTACTTC.

This chain joins TRBV9 and TRBJ2-7; perhaps TRBD2 as D (5 bases). The length of the CDR3 is 9 residues. Germline V lookup: CDR1 SGDLS, CDR2 YYNGEE. The CDR3: CENREEQYF. The CDR3 DNA is TGTGAAAACCGGGAAGAGCAGTACTTC.